This T cell receptor (beta chain) was recovered during a study of blood T cell repertoires in COVID-19. The assay was immunoSEQ multiplex PCR, and TCRdb's table has in-frame clones only and misses some. The table includes approximately 460,000 clones, 89% detected once. Seattle patients were enrolled during active infection and followed longitudinally. V lost 5 bases, J lost 4 bases, and 15 bases stayed unmatched. Germline V CDR1 and CDR2: SGHTA, FQGTGA. This CDR3 is built from 18 residues. The chain uses TRBV7-3 and TRBJ2-3, with 10 bases lining up with TRBD2. Source material: peripheral blood. This TCR came from a young man with COVID-19, enrolled during active disease. CDR3 in amino acids: CASSPQNRGAGGPDTQYF. The CDR3 coding sequence is TGTGCCAGCAGCCCTCAGAACAGGGGAGCGGGAGGGCCAGATACGCAGTATTTT.